The subject of this entry is one T cell receptor (beta chain). Germline V gene sequence: CDR1 MNHEY, CDR2 SMNVEV (reference sequence). The CDR3 is 14 residues long. V was pared by 6 bases and J by 7 bases, with 6 bases of the junction left unmatched. These data are taken from a study of blood T cell repertoires in COVID-19. About the research overall: There were acute and convalescent COVID-19 samples, and they came from the United States, Italy and Spain. PBMCs, B-cell-depleted T cells, or T cells were the source of the cDNA or gDNA that made up the material.

Study processing details: How many nucleated cells were present was estimated from reference gene primer amplification. The method was immunoSEQ multiplex PCR; TCRdb's version includes in-frame clones alone and lacks a portion of them. V, J and clone size are those of that table, while D and trimming were read from the DNA. The sample yields about 100,000 clones, under 85% seen once. The sequencing sample was made of peripheral blood. The chain has TRBV27 and TRBJ1-5; 10 nucleotides align to TRBD1. The TCR comes from a woman aged 70-85 years with acute or convalescent COVID-19. For the CDR3, the DNA is TGTGCCAGCAGCGGGACAGGGGTTTGGCAGCCCCAGCATTTT. Translated, it gives CASSGTGVWQPQHF.